This T cell receptor (beta chain) was captured in a study of shared clonotypes between healthy human individuals. This clone has only one observation. With 3 bases clipped from V and 2 bases from J, the junction kept 6 bases outside the gene matches. CDR1 is SGHDT, CDR2 YYEEEE, per germline. The length of the CDR3 is 16 residues. TCRdb keeps only in-frame clones here, not all; method: immunoSEQ multiplex PCR. The sample holds hundreds of thousands of clones, 70% to 80% seen once. Sequences were obtained from PBMCs. The sequence was collected from a woman in her thirties or forties in good health. Some clones in this sample may be carry-over from other donors' samples. The chain combines TRBV5-6 with TRBJ1-4, with 8 bases matching TRBD1. The CDR3 region is CASSSGGGLTNEKLFF. The CDR3 DNA sequence: TGTGCCAGCAGCTCAGGGGGCGGACTGACTAATGAAAAACTGTTTTTT.